The clone carrying this T cell receptor beta chain was seen only once. This sample was taken from a study of control samples from healthy donors and cancer patients. Assay used: immunoSEQ multiplex PCR; TCRdb lists only in-frame clones, some missing. The repertoire holds some 90,000 clones, approximately 89% seen once, with around 0.9% in the top ten. Sequencing was done on a sample of blood. This TCR was sampled from a woman in her twenties or thirties in good health.

CDR3 loop: CASSHRQGWAGANVLTF. The DNA for the CDR3 is TGCGCCAGCAGCCACCGACAGGGCTGGGCTGGGGCCAACGTCCTGACTTTC. The chain has TRBV5-1 and TRBJ2-6, with TRBD1 matching 7 bases. The V and J ends lost 4 bases and 2 bases, in that order; junction bases with no gene match: 9. This CDR3 has 17 amino acids. In germline, CDR1 is SGHRS, CDR2 YFSETQ.